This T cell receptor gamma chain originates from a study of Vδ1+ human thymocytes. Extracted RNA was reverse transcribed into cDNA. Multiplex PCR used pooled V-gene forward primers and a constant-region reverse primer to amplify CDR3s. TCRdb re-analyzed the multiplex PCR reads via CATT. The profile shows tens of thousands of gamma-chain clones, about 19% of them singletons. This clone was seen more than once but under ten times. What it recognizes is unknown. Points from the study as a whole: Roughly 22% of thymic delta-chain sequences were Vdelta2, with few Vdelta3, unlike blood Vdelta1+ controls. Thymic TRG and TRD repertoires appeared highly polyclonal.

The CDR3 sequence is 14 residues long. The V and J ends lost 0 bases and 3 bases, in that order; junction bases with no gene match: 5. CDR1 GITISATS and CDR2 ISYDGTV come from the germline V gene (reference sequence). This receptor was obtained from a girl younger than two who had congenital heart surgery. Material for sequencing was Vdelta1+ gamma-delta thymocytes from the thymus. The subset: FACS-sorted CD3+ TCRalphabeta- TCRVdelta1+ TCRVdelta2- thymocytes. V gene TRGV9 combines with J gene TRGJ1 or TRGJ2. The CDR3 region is CALWEVWAYYKKLF. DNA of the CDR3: TGTGCCTTGTGGGAGGTGTGGGCTTATTATAAGAAACTCTTT.